Below, 8 T cell receptor beta chains from the same sample are listed, as sequenced in a study of blood T cell repertoires in COVID-19 (dated by TCRdb to 2019 to 2021). Receptor amplification or capture employed the immunoSEQ multiplex PCR assay. TCRdb limited this immuneACCESS table to in-frame rearrangements with V and J called. A share of clones is missing; checked studies link under half to unresolved V genes, and the rest is unexplained. This sample comprises about 73,000 clones, roughly three quarters of them detected only once. The ten largest clones represent under 3% of the sample. Specimen: peripheral blood. The receptors were sampled from a man aged 65-85 years with COVID-19, enrolled during active disease.

This chain connects TRBV27 to TRBJ1-2; TRBD1 agrees at 9 bases. The CDR3 covers 14 residues. Germline CDR1 MNHEY, CDR2 SMNVEV (reference sequence). The junction had 6 bases not matched to a gene; V was cut back by 3 bases and J by 7 bases. The CDR3 DNA reads as TGTGCCAGCAGTTTTAGCGAGGACAGGGGTGGCTACACCTTC. It codes for CASSFSEDRGGYTF.

This clone appeared once. V and J are TRBV9 and TRBJ2-5, with D maybe TRBD1 (5 bases). The V gene's germline CDR1 is SGDLS and CDR2 YYNGEE. Trimming left V 3 bases short and J 0 bases short, with 6 bases between. CDR3 length: 13 amino acids. This CDR3 is CASSGGYQETQYF. The CDR3 region has the DNA TGTGCCAGCAGCGGGGGCTACCAAGAGACCCAGTACTTC.

This clone was seen a single time. The CDR3 DNA sequence: TGCAGCGTTGAAGATATTGCTTGGGACAGGGGGCGCTGGGGTACTGAAGCTTTCTTT. This sequence encodes CSVEDIAWDRGRWGTEAFF. The rearrangement links TRBV29-1 to TRBJ1-1; TRBD1 matches at 12 bases. Trimming cost V 0 bases and J 5 bases; bases outside gene matches: 16. From germline, CDR1 is SQVTM and CDR2 ANQGSEA. This CDR3 spans 19 amino acids.

This clone was detected only a few times. The V gene is TRBV6-5, the J gene TRBJ2-7, with TRBD1 matching 7 bases. Germline V CDR1 and CDR2: MNHEY, SVGAGI. CDR3 length: 13 residues. Trimming took 6 bases from V and 3 from J; bases not matched to a gene: 5. The CDR3 DNA is TGTGCCAGCAGACGGGACAGCTACTACGAGCAGTACTTC. It specifies CASRRDSYYEQYF.

The chain carries TRBV28 and TRBJ1-3; 7 bases fit TRBD1. CDR1 MDHEN and CDR2 SYDVKM come from the germline V gene. J was trimmed by 4 bases and V by 3 bases; bases with no gene match: 6. The CDR3 consists of 15 residues. CDR3 bases: TGTGCCAGCAGTTTTTTGGGACAGACGGGAAACACCATATATTTT. Translation: CASSFLGQTGNTIYF. The full variable domain, in which reference TRBV28 and TRBJ1-3 provide the parts outside the CDR3, is DVKVTQSSRYLVKRTGEKVFLECVQDMDHENMFWYRQDPGLGLRLIYFSYDVKMKEKGDIPEGYSVSREKKERFSLILESASTNQTSMYLCASSFLGQTGNTIYFGEGSWLTVV.

The rearrangement uses TRBV27 and TRBJ2-1, with D possibly being TRBD2 (6 bases). The CDR3 consists of 16 residues. Germline CDR1 and CDR2: MNHEY and SMNVEV (reference sequence). The germline V and J ends were trimmed by 10 bases and 5 bases, with 24 bases remaining between them. The CDR3 nucleotides read TGTGCCACCAGGCGCGGGGTCTCCTTCGTGAACAATGAGCAGTTCTTC. Its translation is CATRRGVSFVNNEQFF.

V is TRBV19 and J is TRBJ1-1, with a weak D call TRBD1 (5 bases). Per germline, CDR1 LNHDA and CDR2 SQIVND (reference sequence). V lost 6 bases, J lost 2 bases, and 10 bases lay in between. CDR3 length: 13 residues. CDR3 sequence (DNA): TGTGCCAGTAGCCCCCAGGGAAACACTGAAGCTTTCTTT. It encodes CASSPQGNTEAFF.

The J gene is TRBJ1-5, the V gene TRBV15; D is unclear. Germline V gene lookup returns CDR1 LNHNV and CDR2 YYDKDF (reference sequence). Trimming removed 2 bases from V and 2 bases from J, with 7 bases in between. This CDR3 has 14 amino acids. The CDR3 DNA reads as TGTGCCACCAGCAGATGGGGAGGCAATCAGCCCCAGCATTTT. Protein sequence: CATSRWGGNQPQHF. Full variable domain (missing parts from reference TRBV15 and TRBJ1-5): DAMVIQNPRYQVTQFGKPVTLSCSQTLNHNVMYWYQQKSSQAPKLLFHYYDKDFNNEADTPDNFQSRRPNTSFCFLDIRSPGLGDTAMYLCATSRWGGNQPQHFGDGTRLSIL.